The rows below give T cell receptor beta chains drawn from one sample of a study of cytomegalovirus exposure and HLA in healthy donors. TCRdb's table, derived via immunoSEQ multiplex PCR, lists solely in-frame clones and lacks some. Here the sample spans about 83,000 clones, more than 65% being singletons. The sequencing input was PBMCs. These receptors all stem from a man aged 55-75 years in good health and CMV-seronegative. The CDR3 runs from the conserved cysteine through the conserved F or W. The D gene is left open where the match is weak.

d_call	v_call	j_call	cdr3_length	cdr3_nt	cdr3_aa
TRBD2	TRBV27	TRBJ2-7	17	TGTGCCAGCAGTCAAAACCCCACTAGCGGGGGGGCCTACGAGCAGTACTTC	CASSQNPTSGGAYEQYF
TRBD2	TRBV2	TRBJ2-7	16	TGTGCCAGCAGCGGCAATCCGGGACTAGCGGGAGCTGAGCAGTACTTC	CASSGNPGLAGAEQYF
.	TRBV5-1	TRBJ1-2	15	TGCGCCAGCAGCTTGAGCGGGAACAGCGGTTATGGCTACACCTTC	CASSLSGNSGYGYTF
.	TRBV18	TRBJ2-3	16	TGTGCCAGCTCACCAATTCAGCGATGGGGCACAGATACGCAGTATTTT	CASSPIQRWGTDTQYF
.	TRBV5-4	TRBJ2-1	15	TGTGCCAGCAGGGAGAAGCAGGGCGACGGCAATGAGCAGTTCTTC	CASREKQGDGNEQFF
.	TRBV7-2	TRBJ1-6	15	TGTGCCAGCAGCTCAATACAGGCGTCCAATTCACCCCTCCACTTT	CASSSIQASNSPLHF
TRBD1	TRBV30	TRBJ1-1	16	TGTGCCTGGACACCTGGGGACAGGGGGCTGAACACTGAAGCTTTCTTT	CAWTPGDRGLNTEAFF
TRBD1	TRBV5-1	TRBJ2-7	13	TGCGCCAGCAGCTTGGGCGGGACAGGTGAGCAGTACTTC	CASSLGGTGEQYF
.	TRBV27	TRBJ1-2	12	TGTGCCAGCAGTTTCCTCAACGGGGGCTACACCTTC	CASSFLNGGYTF
.	TRBV7-9	TRBJ1-1	14	TGTGCCAGCAGCTTATTTCCAGCGACCTATGAAGCTTTCTTT	CASSLFPATYEAFF
.	TRBV5-5	TRBJ1-1	15	TGTGCCAGCAGCCTAATCGGGGGGGCGGGAACTGAAGCTTTCTTT	CASSLIGGAGTEAFF